This T cell receptor beta chain was recovered during a study of T cell changes during pregnancy in multiple sclerosis. The CDR3 is 14 residues long. Trimming left V 4 bases short and J 3 bases short, with 13 bases between. Per the germline V gene, CDR1 is SGHNT and CDR2 is YYREEE (reference sequence). The sample holds one count of this clone. Sequencing used immunoSEQ multiplex PCR; TCRdb keeps in-frame clones, though not all of them. Seen here are some 52,000 clones, approximately 92% observed once, and the top ten hold less than 0.8%. This clonotype was sampled from a female donor with multiple sclerosis, enrolled in a pregnancy study. Here the sequenced sample was CD4+ T cells from peripheral blood mononuclear cells, taken in the third trimester of pregnancy. The V and J genes are TRBV5-4 and TRBJ1-2, with a tentative D call TRBD1 (5 bases). The CDR3 sequence: CASSPRGGDYGYTF. CDR3 nucleotide sequence: TGTGCCAGCAGCCCTCGGGGGGGGGACTATGGCTACACCTTC.